This TCR beta chain was sequenced for a study of control samples from healthy donors and cancer patients. The assay was immunoSEQ multiplex PCR, and TCRdb's table has in-frame clones only and misses some. The data contain about 140,000 clones, just over 85% of them singletons. Germline V gene lookup returns CDR1 SNHLY and CDR2 FYNNEI. The CDR3 runs 15 residues. V trimming: 6 bases; J trimming: 0 bases; junction bases outside the gene matches: 5. The source of this sequence is a man between 18 and 35 years old in good health. The rearrangement uses TRBV2 and TRBJ2-7, with 10 bases lining up with TRBD2. Sequencing used blood. In DNA form, the CDR3 reads TGTGCCAGCAGGCTTAGCGGGGGGTCCTCCTACGAGCAGTACTTC. Amino acid sequence: CASRLSGGSSYEQYF. The entire variable domain, with the rest obtained from reference TRBV2 and TRBJ2-7, is as follows: EPEVTQTPSHQVTQMGQEVILRCVPISNHLYFYWYRQILGQKVEFLVSFYNNEISEKSEIFDDQFSVERPDGSNFTLKIRSTKLEDSAMYFCASRLSGGSSYEQYFGPGTRLTVT.